This record concerns one T cell receptor (beta chain) sequence. This CDR3 comprises 14 residues. V trimming: 0 bases; J trimming: 5 bases; junction bases outside the gene matches: 4. CDR1 and CDR2 (germline): SGDLS, YYNGEE. In the original analysis: Amplified reference gene primers provided the basis for estimating nucleated cell counts. The method was immunoSEQ multiplex PCR; TCRdb's version includes in-frame clones alone and lacks a portion of them. V, J and clone size derive from that table, while D and trimming were established from the DNA sequence. This sample has more than 200,000 clones, with more than 85% found just once. These data come from a study of blood T cell repertoires in COVID-19. Background on the study: Some COVID-19 samples were acute and others convalescent; all came from the United States, Italy and Spain. The cDNA or gDNA used as material had been derived from T cells, B-cell-depleted T cells, or PBMCs.

Followed over time, Seattle patients had been enrolled while infection was active. The chain recombines TRBV9 with TRBJ1-2; 7 bases are shared with TRBD1. This receptor was obtained from an older woman with COVID-19, enrolled during active disease. The source material was peripheral blood. CDR3: CASSVAGGDYGYTF. The CDR3 nucleotides are TGTGCCAGCAGCGTAGCAGGGGGAGATTATGGCTACACCTTC.